These T cell receptor beta chains were read from a single sample in a study of radiotherapy plus CTLA-4 blockade in lung cancer. Some clones are missing from TCRdb's copy, which holds only in-frame ones; the method was immunoSEQ multiplex PCR. The sample includes 71,000 or so clones, around 86% of them seen just once. The starting material was peripheral blood, obtained from a patient treated with radiotherapy plus ipilimumab. These receptors were obtained from a human donor with non-small cell lung cancer who had stable disease on radiotherapy plus ipilimumab. The CDR3 runs from the conserved cysteine through the conserved F or W. Each record gives: D gene, clone size, J gene, V gene, CDR3 protein, CDR3 DNA. D genes are given only for firm matches. The size entry is marked missing in some rows and otherwise reads once, few, many or a size class.

>TRBD2|once|TRBJ2-5|TRBV9
CASSVGPSGGELGETQYF
TGTGCCAGCAGCGTAGGACCTAGCGGGGGGGAATTAGGGGAGACCCAGTACTTC
>-|-|TRBJ1-1|TRBV30
CAWSVPGAEAFF
TGTGCCTGGAGTGTACCAGGGGCTGAAGCTTTCTTT
>TRBD1|-|TRBJ2-1|TRBV5-1
CASSLVRQGAAEQFF
TGCGCCAGCAGCTTGGTTAGACAGGGGGCTGCTGAGCAGTTCTTC
>-|-|TRBJ2-7|TRBV6-1
CAGGWSYEQYF
TGTGCCGGCGGTTGGTCCTACGAGCAGTACTTC
>-|-|TRBJ1-6|TRBV11-2
CASSLDMWVYDSPLHF
TGTGCCAGCAGCTTAGATATGTGGGTATATGATTCACCCCTCCACTTT
>TRBD2|-|TRBJ2-7|TRBV7-6
CASSKTGTSGPSYEQYF
TGTGCCAGCAGCAAGACCGGGACTAGCGGGCCCTCCTACGAGCAGTACTTC
>-|-|TRBJ2-4|TRBV30
CAWSVRSGDIQYF
TGTGCCTGGAGTGTACGGTCTGGGGACATTCAGTACTTC
>TRBD1|-|TRBJ1-2|TRBV28
CASSATGARRYGYTF
TGTGCCAGCAGTGCGACAGGGGCCCGCCGCTATGGCTACACCTTC
>TRBD2|-|TRBJ2-1|TRBV5-1
CASAGLAGVNEQFF
TGCGCCAGCGCGGGACTAGCGGGAGTCAATGAGCAGTTCTTC
>-|-|TRBJ2-2|TRBV6-4
CAPGDSYYTGELFF
TGTGCCCCCGGTGACTCCTATTACACCGGGGAGCTGTTTTTT
>TRBD1|-|TRBJ2-5|TRBV18
CASSPGQGPLETQYF
TGTGCCAGCTCACCGGGACAGGGACCCTTAGAGACCCAGTACTTC
>TRBD1|-|TRBJ1-4|TRBV2
CASSPQQGGGEKLFF
TGTGCCAGCAGTCCGCAACAGGGGGGAGGTGAAAAACTGTTTTTT
>TRBD2|-|TRBJ2-5|TRBV11-2
CASSSQPQGLAGTRETQYF
TGTGCCAGCAGCTCTCAACCCCAAGGTCTAGCGGGGACGCGGGAGACCCAGTACTTC
>-|-|TRBJ1-6|TRBV27
CASSLGPLGSPLHF
TGTGCCAGCAGTTTAGGACCTCTGGGTTCACCCCTCCACTTT
>TRBD2|-|TRBJ2-3|TRBV5-5
CASSQQGTSGPTDTQYF
TGTGCCAGCAGCCAACAGGGGACTAGCGGGCCCACAGATACGCAGTATTTT
>TRBD1|-|TRBJ1-6|TRBV13
CASSLGGQGATPLHF
TGTGCCAGCAGCTTAGGGGGACAGGGGGCCACACCCCTCCACTTT
>-|-|TRBJ2-7|TRBV2
CASRLDSYEQYF
TGTGCCAGCAGACTTGACTCCTACGAGCAGTACTTC
>TRBD1|-|TRBJ1-2|TRBV4-1
CASSPGQGAIRGYTF
TGCGCCAGCAGCCCGGGACAGGGGGCGATTCGAGGCTACACCTTC
>-|-|TRBJ2-2|TRBV11-2
CASRAGTLNTGELFF
TGTGCCAGCAGGGCCGGGACACTAAACACCGGGGAGCTGTTTTTT
>-|-|TRBJ1-1|TRBV6-6
CAGRWGWNTEAFF
TGTGCCGGCCGGTGGGGCTGGAACACTGAAGCTTTCTTT
>-|once|TRBJ1-2|TRBV9
CASSKDPSSTYGYTF
TGTGCCAGCAGCAAAGACCCCTCCAGCACCTATGGCTACACCTTC
>-|-|TRBJ2-5|TRBV19
CASRAVGQETQYF
TGTGCCAGTAGGGCGGTCGGCCAAGAGACCCAGTACTTC
>TRBD2|-|TRBJ2-1|TRBV5-5
CASSLGLAGGSYNEQFF
TGTGCCAGCAGCTTGGGGCTAGCGGGAGGATCCTACAATGAGCAGTTCTTC
>TRBD1|few|TRBJ2-2|TRBV19
CASSQQGRTGELFF
TGTGCCAGTAGTCAACAGGGGCGAACCGGGGAGCTGTTTTTT
>-|-|TRBJ2-5|TRBV6-5
CASSYGGFQETQYF
TGTGCCAGCAGTTATGGCGGGTTTCAAGAGACCCAGTACTTC
>-|-|TRBJ1-2|TRBV28
CASSSRENYGYTF
TGTGCCAGCAGTAGCAGGGAAAACTATGGCTACACCTTC
>-|-|TRBJ2-6|TRBV18
CASSPQSSGANVLTF
TGTGCCAGCTCACCTCAGTCCTCTGGGGCCAACGTCCTGACTTTC
>TRBD1|-|TRBJ1-2|TRBV2
CASSVTGWAYGYTF
TGTGCCAGCAGTGTGACAGGGTGGGCCTATGGCTACACCTTC
>-|few|TRBJ1-3|TRBV28
CASSLGGGGNTIYF
TGTGCCAGCAGTTTGGGAGGAGGGGGAAACACCATATATTTT
>TRBD1|-|TRBJ1-5|TRBV7-2
CASSPGQAYNQPQHF
TGTGCCAGCAGCCCGGGACAGGCTTACAATCAGCCCCAGCATTTT
>TRBD1|-|TRBJ1-2|TRBV7-9
CASSTTGVYGYTF
TGTGCCAGCAGTACTACAGGGGTCTATGGCTACACCTTC
>-|-|TRBJ1-6|TRBV9
CASSTGPQYSPLHF
TGTGCCAGCAGCACCGGACCGCAGTATTCACCCCTCCACTTT